This T cell receptor (beta chain) was recovered during a study of blood T cells in healthy people across ages. Whole-study results and caveats: Per-million-T-cell TCR beta diversity fell roughly linearly with age.

A J-beta primer mix and a sample-barcoded 5' primer were used in a second PCR of about 7 to 11 cycles. TCRdb reanalysed the 5' RACE reads using MiXCR and keeps one entry per CDR3 protein. Here the sample spans roughly 640,000 distinct CDR3 sequences, about 28% being singletons. Only a few counts were recorded for this clonotype. The target antigen is unknown. The CDR3 has 15 residues. The V end was cut by 4 bases, the J end by 5 bases, with 17 bases between. Germline V gene data show CDR1 as LGHNA and CDR2 as YSLEER. The sequence derives from a woman over 75 in good health. J is TRBJ2-5 and V is TRBV4-3, with D possibly matching TRBD1 (5 bases). Sequencing used blood. CDR3 loop: CASSRTFDSAETQYF. For the CDR3, the DNA is TGCGCCAGCAGCCGAACATTCGACAGCGCGGAGACCCAGTACTTC.